These 27 T cell receptor beta chains came from one sample sequenced in a study of patients and donors after allogeneic stem cell transplantation. One entry per CDR3 protein, called by TCRdb with MiXCR from the RT-PCR reads. The sample has 400,000 to 450,000 distinct CDR3 sequences, 16% seen once. The sequenced sample consisted of blood, either unsorted or a sorted T cell fraction (not recorded which). Source of these receptors: a human donor who was either an allogeneic HSCT recipient or a stem cell or donor lymphocyte infusion donor (not recorded which). It is not recorded whose cells these are; they may come from a transplant donor.

This clonotype was observed a handful of times. The chain carries TRBV5-1 and TRBJ2-2; D gene ambiguous. Germline V gene data show CDR1 as SGHRS and CDR2 as YFSETQ. V was shortened by 0 bases and J by 8 bases, with 11 bases between the two germline ends. There are 14 residues in the CDR3. CDR3 loop: CASSLVSRPGELFF. CDR3 nucleotides: TGCGCCAGCAGCTTGGTTTCCCGGCCGGGGGAGCTGTTTTTT.

This clonotype was seen more than once but under ten times. At one end the junction does not follow the germline gene, possibly because of a read error. The chain links TRBV29-1 to TRBJ1-6; the D gene is possibly TRBD1 (5 bases). CDR1 is SQVTM, CDR2 ANQGSEA, per germline. This CDR3 region has 8 residues. The CDR3 reads CSVRQFSF. The CDR3 DNA sequence: TGCAGCGTAAGACAGTTCTCCTTT.

The chain links TRBV7-6 to TRBJ1-2, with D possibly matching TRBD1 (5 bases). The CDR3 covers 13 residues. The V end was cut by 5 bases, the J end by 8 bases, with 15 bases between. Per germline, CDR1 SGHVS and CDR2 FNYEAQ. The CDR3 DNA reads TGTGCCAGCAGCGCCCGGGGCGGCGGGGGCTACACCTTC. It specifies CASSARGGGGYTF.

The rearrangement joins TRBV20-1 to TRBJ1-6, with D maybe TRBD1 (5 bases). The V gene lost 5 bases and the J gene lost 0 bases, with 14 bases spanning the gap. Germline CDR1 DFQATT, CDR2 SNEGSKA (reference sequence). This CDR3 has 16 amino acids. CDR3 DNA sequence: TGCAGTGCTGGGCGGGGGGGGAGCTCCTATAATTCACCCCTCCACTTT. Translated, it gives CSAGRGGSSYNSPLHF.

The chain uses TRBV7-2 and TRBJ2-7, with D perhaps matching TRBD1 or TRBD2 (5 bases each). The germline V and J ends were trimmed by 6 bases and 3 bases, with 18 bases remaining between them. The length of the CDR3 is 15 residues. Germline lookup yields CDR1 SGHTA and CDR2 FQGNSA. CDR3 sequence reads: CASRPSGAMGYEQYF. The CDR3 nucleotides are TGTGCCAGCAGGCCATCCGGGGCTATGGGCTACGAGCAGTACTTC.

A few counts support this clonotype. The chain employs TRBV30 and TRBJ2-2, with TRBD2 as a possible D gene (5 bases). The V end lost 2 bases, the J end lost 6 bases, and 10 bases lay between the germline ends. The germline CDR1 and CDR2 sequences are GTSNPN and SVGIG (reference sequence). The CDR3 has 13 amino acids. The CDR3 loop is CAWSIAFAGELFF. In DNA form, the CDR3 reads TGTGCCTGGAGTATAGCGTTCGCCGGGGAGCTGTTTTTT.

This clonotype has a handful of counts. The CDR3 here is CASRKTVNTEAFF. For the CDR3, the DNA is TGTGCCAGCAGGAAGACAGTGAACACTGAAGCTTTCTTT. The rearrangement uses TRBV7-9 and TRBJ1-1; weak D call: TRBD1 (5 bases). Germline loops: CDR1 SEHNR, CDR2 FQNEAQ (reference sequence). This CDR3 has 13 amino acids. Trimming removed 6 bases from V and 0 bases from J, with 8 bases in between.

This clonotype turned up a few times. This chain connects TRBV4-1 to TRBJ2-3, with unresolved D. V shed 1 base and J shed 10 bases, with 18 bases lying between them. CDR3 length equals 15 residues. Germline assignment: CDR1 MGHRA and CDR2 YSYEKL. CDR3 residues: CASSQAPELIWPQYF. The DNA of the CDR3 is TGCGCCAGCAGCCAAGCCCCGGAACTAATCTGGCCGCAGTATTTT.

The chain carries TRBV12-3 or TRBV12-4 and TRBJ2-3; D is ambiguous. The CDR3 extends over 15 amino acids. Trimming stripped 2 bases from V and 10 bases from J, with 19 bases between. CDR3 coding DNA: TGTGCCAGCAGTTTATTTAGAGGAACCCTAATAGCGCAGTATTTT. Encoded protein: CASSLFRGTLIAQYF.

The chain uses TRBV3-1 and TRBJ1-1; tentative D call: TRBD1 (6 bases). V lost 4 bases and J lost 2, with 11 bases in between. CDR1 and CDR2 from the germline V gene are LGHDT and YNNKEL (reference sequence). This CDR3 region has 14 residues. The DNA for the CDR3 is TGTGCCAGCAGCCCCCAGACAGGCAACACTGAAGCTTTCTTT. It is translated as CASSPQTGNTEAFF.

This clonotype has just a few counts. The chain links TRBV15 to TRBJ1-1; D is unresolved. Looked up from germline, CDR1 is LNHNV and CDR2 is YYDKDF (reference sequence). This CDR3 is built from 12 residues. V was cut by 0 bases and J by 4 bases, with 3 bases left in between. CDR3 protein: CATSRDPTEAFF. The CDR3, as DNA: TGTGCCACCAGCAGAGATCCCACTGAAGCTTTCTTT.

The rearrangement joins TRBV12-3 or TRBV12-4 to TRBJ1-1, with D possibly matching TRBD1 (6 bases). This CDR3 spans 15 amino acids. V lost 2 bases and J lost 10, with 20 bases in between. DNA for the CDR3: TGTGCCAGCAGTTTACCCCGTCAGGGGCAGTTTGGAGCTTTCTTT. Its translation: CASSLPRQGQFGAFF.

This clonotype was seen at least ten times. This chain links TRBV29-1 with TRBJ2-5, with a weak D call TRBD1 (5 bases). In germline, CDR1 is SQVTM, CDR2 ANQGSEA. There are 12 residues in the CDR3. Trimming cost V 4 bases and J 4 bases, with 10 bases left between them. The CDR3 bases are TGCAGCGTTGTTAAGGGGCGAGAGACCCAGTACTTC. Translation gives CSVVKGRETQYF.

J is TRBJ1-3 and V is TRBV5-1; TRBD1 matches at 7 bases. The CDR3 sequence is 13 residues long. CDR1 and CDR2 from the germline V gene are SGHRS and YFSETQ. V lost 6 bases and J lost 4; bases outside the gene matches: 4. This CDR3 reads CASTTGIGNTIYF. Here the CDR3 DNA reads TGCGCCAGCACGACAGGGATAGGAAACACCATATATTTT. Looking up the rest from reference TRBV5-1 and TRBJ1-3 gives the full variable domain: KAGVTQTPRYLIKTRGQQVTLSCSPISGHRSVSWYQQTPGQGLQFLFEYFSETQRNKGNFPGRFSGRQFSNSRSEMNVSTLELGDSALYLCASTTGIGNTIYFGEGSWLTVV.

This clonotype was seen a few times. The chain employs TRBV24-1 and TRBJ2-5; D perhaps matches TRBD2 (6 bases). V lost 2 bases, J lost 5 bases, and 11 bases lay in between. CDR1 is KGHDR, CDR2 SFDVKD, per germline. This CDR3 spans 14 amino acids. The CDR3 DNA reads as TGTGCCACCAGTGATTCGGTACGGGGGGAGACCCAGTACTTC. Residues: CATSDSVRGETQYF.

The chain recombines TRBV6-2 or TRBV6-3 with TRBJ1-1, with a tentative D call TRBD1 (6 bases). This CDR3 comprises 14 residues. In germline, CDR1 is MNHEY, CDR2 SVGEGT. Trimming stripped 2 bases from V and 5 bases from J, with 12 bases between. CDR3 in amino acids: CASSYGGRDTEAFF. In nucleotides, the CDR3 is TGTGCCAGCAGTTACGGGGGGCGAGATACTGAAGCTTTCTTT.

This rearrangement joins TRBV7-3 to TRBJ2-1; TRBD2 aligns across 8 bases. This CDR3 comprises 15 residues. Germline assignment: CDR1 SGHTA and CDR2 FQGTGA. With V trimmed by 2 bases and J by 4 bases, 4 bases remained unmatched. The CDR3 DNA reads TGTGCCAGCAGCTTACGGGAGGGGGGTTACAATGAGCAGTTCTTC. This gives the protein CASSLREGGYNEQFF.

This clonotype was recorded a few times. This chain joins TRBV4-3 and TRBJ2-5, with D possibly matching TRBD1 (5 bases). The CDR3 sequence is 14 residues long. V was shortened by 3 bases and J by 4 bases, with 12 bases between the two germline ends. CDR1 and CDR2 from the germline V gene are LGHNA and YSLEER. CDR3 sequence (DNA): TGCGCCAGCAGCCAGGGGCCTAGGGGAGAGACCCAGTACTTC. It yields the protein CASSQGPRGETQYF.

The chain joins TRBV5-1 to TRBJ2-7, with 7 bases lining up with TRBD2. Per germline, CDR1 SGHRS and CDR2 YFSETQ. This CDR3 has 13 residues. Losses at the gene ends were 4 bases for V and 9 bases for J; bases not matched to a gene: 10. CDR3 coding DNA: TGCGCCAGCAGCAGAAGGGAGGGCCTAGGGCAGTACTTC. Translated: CASSRREGLGQYF. The entire variable domain, with the rest obtained from reference TRBV5-1 and TRBJ2-7, is as follows: KAGVTQTPRYLIKTRGQQVTLSCSPISGHRSVSWYQQTPGQGLQFLFEYFSETQRNKGNFPGRFSGRQFSNSRSEMNVSTLELGDSALYLCASSRREGLGQYFGPGTRLTVT.

J is TRBJ1-3 and V is TRBV29-1, with a possible D match to TRBD1 (5 bases). Germline CDR1 reads SQVTM; CDR2 reads ANQGSEA. Trimming shortened V by 4 bases and J by 2 bases, and 12 bases separated the two germline ends. This CDR3 is built from 14 residues. The chain's CDR3 is CSVGGRATGNTIYF. In DNA, the CDR3 is TGCAGCGTTGGAGGCAGGGCGACTGGAAACACCATATATTTT.

This clonotype occurred a few times. V gene TRBV12-3 or TRBV12-4 combines with J gene TRBJ2-4, with D uncertain. The CDR3 is made up of 14 amino acids. Deletions cut 0 bases from V and 9 bases from J, with 12 bases between. CDR3 sequence: CASSLAGLNAIQYF. In DNA, the CDR3 is TGTGCCAGCAGTTTAGCGGGCCTGAACGCCATTCAGTACTTC.

This chain connects TRBV9 to TRBJ1-1, with D perhaps TRBD1 (5 bases). The CDR3 covers 14 residues. Germline CDR1 is SGDLS and CDR2 is YYNGEE. Trimming took 6 bases from V and 1 from J, leaving 13 bases between them. The CDR3: CASNPGLPNTEAFF. For the CDR3, the DNA is TGTGCCAGCAACCCGGGACTCCCGAACACTGAAGCTTTCTTT.

The chain joins TRBV12-3 or TRBV12-4 to TRBJ2-2; 8 bases line up with TRBD2. Trimming took 7 bases from V and 1 from J; bases not matched to a gene: 8. There are 16 residues in the CDR3. DNA for the CDR3: TGTGCCAGCACCTCATTAGCGGGGCGGAACACCGGGGAGCTGTTTTTT. Translated, it gives CASTSLAGRNTGELFF.

This clonotype was detected a few times. V usage is TRBV5-6 and J usage is TRBJ2-7, with 11 bases fitting TRBD1. Trimming at V came to 3 bases and at J to 3 bases, leaving 8 bases not matched to a gene. The CDR3 is 16 amino acids. In germline, CDR1 is SGHDT, CDR2 YYEEEE. The CDR3 nucleotides are TGTGCCAGCAGCTACTGGGACAGGGGGAGTCTCTACGAGCAGTACTTC. Its translation is CASSYWDRGSLYEQYF.

This clonotype has a handful of counts. This rearrangement joins TRBV7-2 to TRBJ2-7; D is unclear. CDR3 length equals 15 residues. Per the germline V gene, CDR1 is SGHTA and CDR2 is FQGNSA. V lost 2 bases to trimming and J lost 0 bases, with 11 bases between them. The CDR3 coding sequence is TGTGCCAGCAGCTTACTAGAAGTACACTCCTACGAGCAGTACTTC. Its translation is CASSLLEVHSYEQYF.

The V call is TRBV20-1, the J call TRBJ1-5, with TRBD1 matching over 11 bases. Looked up from germline, CDR1 is DFQATT and CDR2 is SNEGSKA (reference sequence). CDR3 length: 15 residues. V was pared by 3 bases and J by 6 bases, with 7 bases of the junction left unmatched. CDR3 sequence reads: CSASGTGGNAQPQHF. Here the CDR3 DNA reads TGCAGTGCTAGCGGGACAGGGGGGAACGCTCAGCCCCAGCATTTT.

This clonotype was seen only a few times. The J gene is TRBJ1-6, the V gene TRBV12-3 or TRBV12-4; a weak D match, TRBD1 (6 bases). V gave up 6 bases and J gave up 0 bases, with 15 bases separating them. This CDR3 region has 17 residues. In DNA form, the CDR3 reads TGTGCCAGCAGCTCAGCCAGGGGAAGCTCCTATAATTCACCCCTCCACTTT. Its translation: CASSSARGSSYNSPLHF.